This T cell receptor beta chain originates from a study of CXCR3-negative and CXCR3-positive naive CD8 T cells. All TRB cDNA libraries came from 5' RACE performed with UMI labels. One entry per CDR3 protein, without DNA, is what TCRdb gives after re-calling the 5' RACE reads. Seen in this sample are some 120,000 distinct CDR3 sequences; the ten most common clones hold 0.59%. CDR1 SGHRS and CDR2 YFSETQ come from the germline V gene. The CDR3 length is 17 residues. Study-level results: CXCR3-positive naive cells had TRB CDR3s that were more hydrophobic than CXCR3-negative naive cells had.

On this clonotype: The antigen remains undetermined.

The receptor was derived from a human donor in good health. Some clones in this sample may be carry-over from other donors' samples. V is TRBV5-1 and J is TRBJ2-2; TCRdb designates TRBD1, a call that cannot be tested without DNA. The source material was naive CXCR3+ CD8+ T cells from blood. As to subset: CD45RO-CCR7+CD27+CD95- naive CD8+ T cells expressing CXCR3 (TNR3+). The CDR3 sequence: CASSLDSDWVDTGELFF.